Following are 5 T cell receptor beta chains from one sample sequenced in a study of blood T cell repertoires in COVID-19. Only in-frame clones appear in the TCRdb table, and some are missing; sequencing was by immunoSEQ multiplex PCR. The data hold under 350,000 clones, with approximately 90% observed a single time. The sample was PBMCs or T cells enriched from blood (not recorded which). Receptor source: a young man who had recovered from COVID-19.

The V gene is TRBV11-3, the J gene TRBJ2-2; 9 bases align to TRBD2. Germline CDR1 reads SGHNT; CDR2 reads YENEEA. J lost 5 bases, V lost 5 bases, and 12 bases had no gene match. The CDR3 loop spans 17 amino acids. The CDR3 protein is CASSLKFGGGATGELFF. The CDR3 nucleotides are TGTGCCAGCAGCCTTAAATTCGGCGGGGGGGCAACCGGGGAGCTGTTTTTT. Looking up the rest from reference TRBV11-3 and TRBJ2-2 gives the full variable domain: EAGVVQSPRYKIIEKKQPVAFWCNPISGHNTLYWYLQNLGQGPELLIRYENEEAVDDSQLPKDRFSAERLKGVDSTLKIQPAELGDSAVYLCASSLKFGGGATGELFFGEGSRLTVL.

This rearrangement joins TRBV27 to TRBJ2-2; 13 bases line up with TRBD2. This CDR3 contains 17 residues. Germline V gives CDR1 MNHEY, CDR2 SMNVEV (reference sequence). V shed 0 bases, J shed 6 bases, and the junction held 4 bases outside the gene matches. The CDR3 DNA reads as TGTGCCAGCAGTTTATCAGTCGGGACTAGCGGGGCCGGGGAGCTGTTTTTT. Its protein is CASSLSVGTSGAGELFF.

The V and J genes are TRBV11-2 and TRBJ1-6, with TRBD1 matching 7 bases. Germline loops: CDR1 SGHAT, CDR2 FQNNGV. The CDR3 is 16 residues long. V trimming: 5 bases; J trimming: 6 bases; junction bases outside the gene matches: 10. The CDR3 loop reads CASSKGWGQFNSPLHF. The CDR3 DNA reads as TGTGCCAGCAGCAAGGGGTGGGGACAGTTTAATTCACCCCTCCACTTT.

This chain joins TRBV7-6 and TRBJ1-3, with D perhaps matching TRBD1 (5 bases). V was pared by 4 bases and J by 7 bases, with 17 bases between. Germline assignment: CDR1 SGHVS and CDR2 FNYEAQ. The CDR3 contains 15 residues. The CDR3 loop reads CASSSPWTRGNTIYF. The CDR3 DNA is TGTGCCAGCAGCTCCCCGTGGACCCGGGGGAACACCATATATTTT.

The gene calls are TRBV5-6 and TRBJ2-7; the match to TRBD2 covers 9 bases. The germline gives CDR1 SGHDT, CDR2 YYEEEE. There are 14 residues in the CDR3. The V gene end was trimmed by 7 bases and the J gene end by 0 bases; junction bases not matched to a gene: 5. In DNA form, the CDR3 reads TGTGCCAGCTCGACTAGCGGCCGCTCCTACGAGCAGTACTTC. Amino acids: CASSTSGRSYEQYF.